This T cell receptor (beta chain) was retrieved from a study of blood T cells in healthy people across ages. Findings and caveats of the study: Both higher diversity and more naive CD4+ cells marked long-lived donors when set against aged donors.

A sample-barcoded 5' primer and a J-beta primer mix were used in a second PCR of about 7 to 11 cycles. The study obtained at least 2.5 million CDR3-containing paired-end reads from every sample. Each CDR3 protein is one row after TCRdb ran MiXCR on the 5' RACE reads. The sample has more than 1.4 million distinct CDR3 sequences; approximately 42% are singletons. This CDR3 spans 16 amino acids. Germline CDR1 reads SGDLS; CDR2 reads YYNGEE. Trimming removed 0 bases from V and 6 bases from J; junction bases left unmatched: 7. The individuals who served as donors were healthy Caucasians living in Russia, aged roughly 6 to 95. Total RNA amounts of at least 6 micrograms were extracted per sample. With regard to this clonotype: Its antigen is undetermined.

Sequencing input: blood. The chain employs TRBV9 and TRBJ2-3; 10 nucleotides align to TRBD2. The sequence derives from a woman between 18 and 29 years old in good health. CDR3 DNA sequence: TGTGCCAGCAGCGTAGGTCTAGCGGGAGACCTGGATACGCAGTATTTT. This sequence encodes CASSVGLAGDLDTQYF.